This entry features one T cell receptor beta chain sequence. No cognate antigen has been identified for it. Base quality data are lacking; no much larger clone is found one base away. Spanning cysteine to phenylalanine, the CDR3 consists of 13 amino acids. Only CDR3 DNA is held: 39 bases, read in frame from base 1. The germline V gene (reference sequence) specifies SEHNR as CDR1 and FQNEAQ as CDR2. V was cut back by 6 bases and J by 2 bases, leaving a gap of 10 bases between them. This sample is drawn from a study of T cell repertoires in Merkel cell carcinoma (dated by TCRdb to the late 2010s). Context from the whole study: Patients who had received intralesional immunotherapy or systemic immune checkpoint blockade prior to the biopsy were excluded. MCPyV-specific clonotypes were initially defined through tetramer sorting, cloning and paired TCR sequencing of expanded tumor-infiltrating lymphocytes. Inclusion required a diagnosis of MCPyV-positive Merkel cell carcinoma and successful in vitro expansion of tumor-infiltrating lymphocytes.

The immunoSEQ assay was used for TRB CDR3 sequencing and data processing of tumor genomic DNA. This is the immuneACCESS table as TCRdb keeps it, with only in-frame sequences that have V and J called. A part of the clones is gone; compared with another copy, unresolved V genes explain less than half, and the rest is unexplained. The sample table shows about 15,000 clones, and 76% are seen once. The top ten constitute more than 15% of the sample. Study subjects had biopsy-confirmed Merkel cell carcinoma that was MCPyV-positive, and every subject had positive serum antibodies to T-antigen. Genomic DNA was extracted from several adjacent 10-micron frozen tumor sections without any cell sorting or culture. Tumor biopsy tissue of roughly 5 x 5 x 5 mm was frozen in optimal cutting temperature compound. Hematoxylin and eosin scout sections confirmed abundant Merkel cell carcinoma and infiltrating cells in the frozen biopsy.

Points the paper makes about the study in general: Normal tissue biopsies were not studied.

The TCR sequence derives from an adult with Merkel cell carcinoma. The sample taken for sequencing was tumor tissue. The chain is made from TRBV7-9 and TRBJ1-1, with no confident D gene call. The CDR3 corresponds to CASSRTANTEAFF. The DNA is as follows: TGTGCCAGCAGTAGGACTGCCAACACTGAAGCTTTCTTT.